These T cell receptor beta chains were read from a single sample in a study of tumour-infiltrating T cells in Burkitt lymphoma. Measured with immunoSEQ multiplex PCR; TCRdb has only the in-frame clones, and not every one. The repertoire holds about 7,000 clones, with approximately 18% as singletons. The sample consisted of tumor tissue. The receptors here all came from a human donor with diffuse large B-cell lymphoma. CDR3s include the opening cysteine and the closing phenylalanine or tryptophan. Fields, in order: clone size, D gene, V gene, J gene, CDR3 length, CDR3 protein, CDR3 DNA. D genes are given only for firm matches. Clone size appears in some rows only: once, few, many, or a class for an expanded clone.

>few|TRBD2|TRBV4-1|TRBJ2-1|15
CASSRGTSGSNEQFF
TGCGCCAGCAGCCGGGGGACTAGCGGGAGCAATGAGCAGTTCTTC
>-|-|TRBV5-4|TRBJ2-7|16
CASSLDPGRPSYEQYF
TGTGCCAGCAGCTTGGATCCGGGCAGGCCCTCCTACGAGCAGTACTTC
>-|-|TRBV5-1|TRBJ1-4|15
CASSLTSDFLGKLFF
TGCGCCAGCAGCTTGACCAGCGACTTCCTGGGGAAACTGTTTTTT
>few|TRBD2|TRBV4-1|TRBJ2-7|15
CASSQSPGLAFEQYF
TGCGCCAGCAGCCAAAGCCCCGGACTAGCTTTCGAGCAGTACTTC
>few|TRBD1|TRBV18|TRBJ1-2|14
CASSPGQGASGYTF
TGTGCCAGCTCACCTGGACAGGGGGCGTCTGGCTACACCTTC
>-|-|TRBV18|TRBJ2-7|12
CASSPTSYEQYF
TGTGCCAGCTCACCTACTAGCTACGAGCAGTACTTC
>-|-|TRBV4-1|TRBJ1-1|17
CASSQDSIGGRDTEAFF
TGCGCCAGCAGCCAAGATAGTATAGGTGGAAGGGACACTGAAGCTTTCTTT
>-|-|TRBV10-3|TRBJ2-2|12
CAISPGPGELFF
TGTGCCATCAGTCCAGGGCCCGGGGAGCTGTTTTTT
>medium-sized|TRBD1|TRBV7-8|TRBJ2-7|14
CASSYQGALVEQYF
TGTGCCAGCAGCTACCAGGGGGCGCTAGTAGAGCAGTACTTC
>few|-|TRBV25-1|TRBJ2-7|14
CASSVPGLAYEQYF
TGTGCCAGCAGTGTCCCCGGTCTAGCCTACGAGCAGTACTTC
>few|-|TRBV11-3|TRBJ2-5|13
CASSREYQETQYF
TGTGCCAGCAGCCGGGAGTACCAAGAGACCCAGTACTTC
>once|TRBD1|TRBV18|TRBJ1-1|14
CASSRTGGSDEAFF
TGTGCCAGCTCTAGGACAGGGGGCTCGGATGAAGCTTTCTTT
>few|-|TRBV7-2|TRBJ2-7|12
CASSPDNYEQYF
TGTGCCAGCAGCCCGGACAACTACGAGCAGTACTTC
>-|TRBD2|TRBV7-3|TRBJ2-2|15
CASSSGTSGRGELFF
TGTGCCAGCAGCTCAGGGACTAGCGGGAGAGGGGAGCTGTTTTTT
>-|-|TRBV5-4|TRBJ2-2|18
CASSFARASSIKTGELFF
TGTGCCAGCAGTTTTGCCCGGGCCTCGAGTATAAAGACCGGGGAGCTGTTTTTT
>-|-|TRBV5-4|TRBJ2-7|13
CASSLGRVSEQYF
TGTGCCAGCAGCTTGGGACGGGTCAGCGAGCAGTACTTC
>-|-|TRBV6-4|TRBJ2-5|13
CASSVDVSGTQYF
TGTGCCAGCAGTGTAGACGTTTCTGGGACCCAGTACTTC
>-|-|TRBV7-3|TRBJ2-1|14
CASSPYPSYNEQFF
TGTGCCAGCAGCCCCTACCCCTCCTACAATGAGCAGTTCTTC
>-|-|TRBV13|TRBJ2-1|12
CASSLVSNEQFF
TGTGCCAGCAGCTTAGTCTCCAATGAGCAGTTCTTC
>few|-|TRBV18|TRBJ2-7|16
CASSRSQTARSYEQYF
TGTGCCAGCTCACGATCACAGACAGCCCGCTCCTACGAGCAGTACTTC
>once|TRBD1|TRBV7-9|TRBJ2-1|16
CASSPRPQGAGNEQFF
TGTGCCAGCAGCCCGCGCCCGCAGGGGGCGGGCAATGAGCAGTTCTTC
>-|-|TRBV19|TRBJ2-7|14
CASSTGAGFYEQYF
TGTGCCAGTAGTACAGGGGCCGGTTTCTACGAGCAGTACTTC
>-|TRBD1|TRBV5-1|TRBJ1-4|15
CASSLQGTTNEKLFF
TGCGCCAGCAGCCTACAGGGGACAACTAATGAAAAACTGTTTTTT
>few|-|TRBV29-1|TRBJ1-4|13
CSVDGGVGEKLFF
TGCAGCGTTGACGGAGGGGTCGGTGAAAAACTGTTTTTT
>few|TRBD2|TRBV7-8|TRBJ2-3|15
CASSLGGGAADTQYF
TGTGCCAGCAGCTTAGGCGGGGGGGCGGCAGATACGCAGTATTTT
>-|TRBD2|TRBV19|TRBJ2-5|15
CASSRSSLAEETQYF
TGTGCCAGTAGTCGAAGCTCGCTAGCGGAAGAGACCCAGTACTTC
>-|TRBD2|TRBV6-1|TRBJ2-2|15
CASRLAGANTGELFF
TGTGCCAGCAGGTTAGCGGGGGCGAACACCGGGGAGCTGTTTTTT
>-|-|TRBV6-5|TRBJ1-6|16
CTSSYENTGSTSPLHF
TGTACCAGCAGTTACGAAAACACAGGGTCCACTTCACCCCTCCACTTT
>few|-|TRBV14|TRBJ2-1|16
CASSQDNGYSYNEQFF
TGTGCCAGCAGCCAAGATAACGGGTACTCCTACAATGAGCAGTTCTTC